The 25 T cell receptor beta chains given below trace back to one sample, sequenced in a study of OX40 agonist ivuxolimab in advanced cancers. This table comes from immunoSEQ multiplex PCR, and its TCRdb copy is limited to in-frame clones, with some not included. In the table there are 45,000 or so clones, roughly 86% of which are singletons. Sequences were derived from CD4+ or CD8+ T cells sorted from blood, sampled in a trial of the OX40 agonist ivuxolimab. These receptors all come from an adult with an advanced solid tumor such as melanoma, head and neck, liver or kidney cancer.

The chain recombines TRBV19 with TRBJ2-7; 7 nucleotides line up with TRBD2. Germline lookup yields CDR1 LNHDA and CDR2 SQIVND (reference sequence). V gave up 6 bases and J gave up 3 bases; unmatched junction bases: 5. CDR3 length equals 13 residues. This CDR3 reads CASRFQRGYEQYF. In DNA form, the CDR3 reads TGTGCCAGTAGATTCCAGCGGGGCTACGAGCAGTACTTC.

This clone was detected only once. This chain joins TRBV18 and TRBJ1-2; a possible D gene is TRBD1 (5 bases). Trimming left V 2 bases short and J 3 bases short, with 13 bases between. Per the germline V gene, CDR1 is KGHSH and CDR2 is LQKENI. CDR3 size: 15 residues. The CDR3 sequence is CASSPGAGLDYGYTF. CDR3 coding DNA: TGTGCCAGCTCACCAGGGGCAGGGCTTGACTATGGCTACACCTTC.

V is TRBV14 and J is TRBJ2-7, with D perhaps matching TRBD2 (5 bases). Trimming stripped 4 bases from V and 4 bases from J, with 11 bases between. This CDR3 contains 13 residues. CDR1 and CDR2 from the germline V gene are SGHDN and FVKESK. CDR3 nucleotides: TGTGCCAGCAGCCTTGGACTCTTATACGAGCAGTACTTC. Protein product: CASSLGLLYEQYF.

The V call is TRBV11-3, the J call TRBJ2-2; no clear D. The CDR3 length is 12 residues. Trimming took 1 base from V and 6 from J, leaving 3 bases between them. CDR1 and CDR2 from the germline V gene are SGHNT and YENEEA. CDR3: CASSLVAGELFF. The CDR3 nucleotides read TGTGCCAGCAGCTTAGTAGCCGGGGAGCTGTTTTTT.

The chain employs TRBV9 and TRBJ1-1; TRBD1 is a possible D gene (6 bases). Germline assignment: CDR1 SGDLS and CDR2 YYNGEE. The CDR3 loop spans 16 amino acids. The germline V and J ends were trimmed by 0 bases and 0 bases, with 12 bases remaining between them. The CDR3 DNA reads as TGTGCCAGCAGCGTAGCAGGGGCAGGAATGAACACTGAAGCTTTCTTT. Its protein is CASSVAGAGMNTEAFF.

This clone was recorded a few times. CDR3 DNA: TGTGCCAGCAGTTTAGCCCCTCAGTGGATACCGGAGTACGAGCAGTACTTC. Amino acid sequence: CASSLAPQWIPEYEQYF. This sequence joins TRBV27 and TRBJ2-7; D uncertain. Between the trimmed V and J ends, which lost 2 bases and 4 bases, there was a span of 21 bases. The CDR3 spans 17 residues. Looked up from germline, CDR1 is MNHEY and CDR2 is SMNVEV (reference sequence).

The chain joins TRBV28 to TRBJ2-1; TRBD2 aligns across 11 bases. The CDR3 runs to 15 residues. After removal of 6 bases from V and 4 bases from J, the junction contained 5 bases not matched to a gene. Germline V gene data show CDR1 as MDHEN and CDR2 as SYDVKM. The CDR3 region has the DNA TGTGCCAGCAGGGTTGGGACTAGCGGTTACAATGAGCAGTTCTTC. It yields the protein CASRVGTSGYNEQFF. The entire variable domain, with the rest obtained from reference TRBV28 and TRBJ2-1, is as follows: DVKVTQSSRYLVKRTGEKVFLECVQDMDHENMFWYRQDPGLGLRLIYFSYDVKMKEKGDIPEGYSVSREKKERFSLILESASTNQTSMYLCASRVGTSGYNEQFFGPGTRLTVL.

V and J are TRBV7-2 and TRBJ2-3; TRBD2 is a possible D gene (5 bases). The CDR3 sequence is 14 residues long. V was trimmed by 5 bases and J by 3 bases, leaving 12 bases between them. Germline V CDR1 and CDR2: SGHTA, FQGNSA. DNA for the CDR3: TGTGCCAGCAGCCCAGGCACTAGTACAGATACGCAGTATTTT. Translated, it gives CASSPGTSTDTQYF.

The chain carries TRBV28 and TRBJ2-5; D remains ambiguous. Deletions cut 5 bases from V and 1 base from J, with 14 bases between. Germline CDR1 reads MDHEN; CDR2 reads SYDVKM. This CDR3 is 15 amino acids long. The CDR3 sequence is CASSPLSVLQETQYF. In nucleotides, the CDR3 is TGTGCCAGCAGTCCCCTGAGCGTACTCCAAGAGACCCAGTACTTC.

The V and J genes are TRBV5-4 and TRBJ2-5, with D perhaps TRBD1 or TRBD2 (5 bases each). CDR1 is SGHNT, CDR2 YYREEE, per germline (reference sequence). V dropped 3 bases and J dropped 5 bases, with 11 bases sitting between them. The CDR3 length is 13 residues. The CDR3 reads CASSSAGAETQYF. As DNA, the CDR3 is TGTGCCAGCAGCTCAGCCGGGGCGGAGACCCAGTACTTC.

The J gene is TRBJ2-3, the V gene TRBV9, with D uncertain. There are 14 residues in the CDR3. Trimming took 0 bases from V and 6 from J, leaving 11 bases between them. CDR1 and CDR2 (germline): SGDLS, YYNGEE. CDR3 coding DNA: TGTGCCAGCAGCGTAGGTGTTAGCCCGGATACGCAGTATTTT. Encoded protein: CASSVGVSPDTQYF.

The DNA of the CDR3 is TGTGCCAGCAGCTCTGGACTCGGATATGGCTACACCTTC. The encoded protein is CASSSGLGYGYTF. The rearrangement uses TRBV9 and TRBJ1-2; D uncertain. The germline gives CDR1 SGDLS, CDR2 YYNGEE. V gave up 4 bases and J gave up 5 bases, with 12 bases separating them. The length of the CDR3 is 13 residues.

This sequence joins TRBV27 and TRBJ1-1, with D perhaps matching TRBD1 (5 bases). Deletions cut 0 bases from V and 2 bases from J, with 7 bases between. Germline-derived CDR1 and CDR2 are MNHEY and SMNVEV (reference sequence). This CDR3 is 14 amino acids long. For the CDR3, the DNA is TGTGCCAGCAGTTTATCGACAGCTAACACTGAAGCTTTCTTT. As protein: CASSLSTANTEAFF.

The rearrangement joins TRBV28 to TRBJ1-2; D is possibly TRBD1 (5 bases). CDR1 MDHEN and CDR2 SYDVKM come from the germline V gene. CDR3 length equals 11 residues. Trimming removed 5 bases from V and 8 bases from J, with 9 bases in between. CDR3 protein: CASSLRQGYTF. For the CDR3, the DNA is TGTGCCAGCAGTCTGAGACAGGGCTACACCTTC.

Only one count was recorded for this clone. The chain employs TRBV7-2 and TRBJ2-3, with 8 bases fitting TRBD2. The J segment lost 3 bases and the V segment lost 5 bases, leaving 10 bases of the junction unmatched. The CDR3 totals 16 residues. Germline V CDR1 and CDR2: SGHTA, FQGNSA. The CDR3 nucleotides are TGTGCCAGCAGCGGCTGGGCGGGAGGTCAAACAGATACGCAGTATTTT. Translating it yields CASSGWAGGQTDTQYF.

The rearrangement links TRBV5-1 to TRBJ2-7; 12 bases line up with TRBD1. The J segment lost 5 bases and the V segment lost 4 bases, leaving 13 bases of the junction unmatched. The germline gives CDR1 SGHRS, CDR2 YFSETQ. CDR3 length: 17 residues. CDR3 nucleotide sequence: TGCGCCAGCAGCCCACCTAAAACGGGACAGGGGGCCCACGAGCAGTACTTC. Translated, it gives CASSPPKTGQGAHEQYF.

The chain is built from TRBV7-6 and TRBJ1-1; TRBD1 matches 9 bases. Germline CDR1 is SGHVS and CDR2 is FNYEAQ. J gave up 6 bases and V 5 bases, and 4 bases lay outside the gene matches. CDR3 length: 13 residues. The CDR3, as DNA: TGTGCCAGCAGCGGACAGGGGAGCCCTGAAGCTTTCTTT. This codes for CASSGQGSPEAFF.

The gene calls are TRBV4-1 and TRBJ2-7; 12 nucleotides align to TRBD2. After removal of 2 bases from V and 6 bases from J, the junction contained 5 bases not matched to a gene. Germline lookup yields CDR1 MGHRA and CDR2 YSYEKL. The CDR3 runs 15 residues. The CDR3 sequence: CASSQLTSGSSEQYF. The CDR3 coding sequence is TGCGCCAGCAGCCAATTGACTAGCGGGAGTTCCGAGCAGTACTTC.

This chain links TRBV19 with TRBJ2-5; 9 nucleotides align to TRBD1. From germline, CDR1 is LNHDA and CDR2 SQIVND (reference sequence). The CDR3 extends over 21 amino acids. The ends lost 0 bases at V and 2 bases at J; junction bases unmatched: 19. The DNA of the CDR3 is TGTGCCAGTAGTATAGATGCTTGGGGTACGGGGGACAGGGTGAATCAAGAGACCCAGTACTTC. This sequence encodes CASSIDAWGTGDRVNQETQYF.

This clone has a handful of counts. The V call is TRBV27, the J call TRBJ2-7; 10 bases map to TRBD1. The CDR3 contains 15 residues. The J segment lost 2 bases and the V segment lost 5 bases, leaving 6 bases of the junction unmatched. Looked up from germline, CDR1 is MNHEY and CDR2 is SMNVEV (reference sequence). CDR3 nucleotide sequence: TGTGCCAGCAGTCCATGGGACAGGGGTGCCTACGAGCAGTACTTC. It encodes CASSPWDRGAYEQYF.

This clone was found once. The V call is TRBV9, the J call TRBJ2-2, with TRBD2 matching over 12 bases. V dropped 4 bases and J dropped 0; count of bases not matched to a gene: 7. The CDR3 has 18 residues. The germline gives CDR1 SGDLS, CDR2 YYNGEE. CDR3 sequence reads: CASSSGLAGFANTGELFF. The CDR3 DNA follows: TGTGCCAGCAGCTCGGGACTAGCGGGTTTCGCGAACACCGGGGAGCTGTTTTTT. Full variable domain (remainder filled in from reference TRBV9 and TRBJ2-2): DSGVTQTPKHLITATGQRVTLRCSPRSGDLSVYWYQQSLDQGLQFLIQYYNGEERAKGNILERFSAQQFPDLHSELNLSSLELGDSALYFCASSSGLAGFANTGELFFGEGSRLTVL.

The chain recombines TRBV5-6 with TRBJ2-7; 9 bases map to TRBD1. In germline, CDR1 is SGHDT, CDR2 YYEEEE. Trimming cost V 4 bases and J 2 bases; bases outside gene matches: 4. The CDR3 has 14 residues. CDR3 DNA sequence: TGTGCCAGCAGCGGGACAGGGAGCCCCTACGAGCAGTACTTC. It specifies CASSGTGSPYEQYF.

CDR3: CASRRPNEKLFF. The CDR3 DNA reads TGTGCCAGCCGGAGACCTAATGAAAAACTGTTTTTT. The chain links TRBV5-4 to TRBJ1-4; D not resolved. Germline CDR1 SGHNT, CDR2 YYREEE (reference sequence). The CDR3 extends over 12 amino acids. Trimming shortened V by 7 bases and J by 3 bases, and 7 bases separated the two germline ends.

This clone was counted a few times. This chain uses TRBV7-2 with TRBJ2-3, with TRBD2 as a possible D gene (5 bases). The V end lost 1 base, the J end lost 5 bases, and 13 bases lay between the germline ends. CDR3 size: 15 residues. Germline V lookup: CDR1 SGHTA, CDR2 FQGNSA. The CDR3 bases are TGTGCCAGCAGCTTAGAGGGTCGGGAAGTAGATACGCAGTATTTT. Translation gives CASSLEGREVDTQYF. Looking up the rest from reference TRBV7-2 and TRBJ2-3 gives the full variable domain: GAGVSQSPSNKVTEKGKDVELRCDPISGHTALYWYRQSLGQGLEFLIYFQGNSAPDKSGLPSDRFSAERTGGSVSTLTIQRTQQEDSAVYLCASSLEGREVDTQYFGPGTRLTVL.

This chain uses TRBV30 with TRBJ2-7, with D perhaps matching TRBD1 or TRBD2 (6 bases each). CDR3 length equals 11 residues. CDR1 GTSNPN and CDR2 SVGIG come from the germline V gene (reference sequence). The V end was cut by 5 bases, the J end by 7 bases, with 12 bases between. CDR3 nucleotide sequence: TGTGCCTGGGAGTGGAGGGGGGAGCAGTACTTC. It translates to CAWEWRGEQYF. Looking up the rest from reference TRBV30 and TRBJ2-7 gives the full variable domain: SQTIHQWPATLVQPVGSPLSLECTVEGTSNPNLYWYRQAAGRGLQLLFYSVGIGQISSEVPQNLSASRPQDRQFILSSKKLLLSDSGFYLCAWEWRGEQYFGPGTRLTVT.